The 10 T cell receptor beta chains presented below share a single source sample, sequenced in a study of blood T cell repertoires in COVID-19 (dated by TCRdb to about 2020). The library was made by the immunoSEQ multiplex PCR assay. Sourced from immuneACCESS, this table was stored by TCRdb with only in-frame sequences that have V and J called. A share of the clones is absent; for the studies checked, an unresolved V gene accounts for under half, and the remainder has no known explanation. The sample table lists 170,000 or so clones, around 84% of them with a count of one. The ten largest clones capture roughly 0.53% of the sample. Specimen: peripheral blood. The receptors shown here come from a man in his fifties or sixties with COVID-19, enrolled during active disease.

The V call is TRBV6-5, the J call TRBJ1-5; D uncertain. V lost 2 bases and J lost 4, with 9 bases in between. The germline CDR1 and CDR2 sequences are MNHEY and SVGAGI. The CDR3 is 14 residues long. The CDR3 coding sequence is TGTGCCAGCAGTTACGGGCGGGATAATCAGCCCCAGCATTTT. Its translation is CASSYGRDNQPQHF.

This sequence joins TRBV7-8 and TRBJ2-7; tentatively, D is TRBD2 (7 bases). The germline V gene has CDR1 SGHVS and CDR2 FQNEAQ. V was pared by 4 bases and J by 3 bases, with 28 bases between. There are 19 residues in the CDR3. As DNA, the CDR3 is TGTGCCAGCAGCTCGTTATGGCAGGGGCGCGGGAGTAGGTTCTACGAGCAGTACTTC. As protein: CASSSLWQGRGSRFYEQYF.

The chain is built from TRBV6-5 and TRBJ1-4, with D perhaps matching TRBD1 (5 bases). The germline gives CDR1 MNHEY, CDR2 SVGAGI. The CDR3 loop spans 12 amino acids. V lost 1 base, J lost 10 bases, and 7 bases lay in between. This chain's CDR3 is CASSYLRGKLFF. CDR3 DNA: TGTGCCAGCAGTTACTTAAGGGGAAAACTGTTTTTT.

The genes are TRBV30 and TRBJ1-4; possible D gene TRBD1, 5 bases. Trimming removed 1 base at V and 8 bases at J, with 11 bases between. This CDR3 comprises 13 residues. Germline assignment: CDR1 GTSNPN and CDR2 SVGIG (reference sequence). DNA for the CDR3: TGTGCCTGGAGTGGACAGCTAATAGAAAAACTGTTTTTT. Its protein product is CAWSGQLIEKLFF.

CDR3 sequence (DNA): TGTGCCAGCAGTCCACAGGGTACGGACACGCAGTATTTT. Amino acids: CASSPQGTDTQYF. The chain recombines TRBV2 with TRBJ2-3, with D possibly being TRBD1 (6 bases). The ends were cut back, 5 bases at V and 9 bases at J, with 15 bases in the middle. The CDR3 length is 13 residues. Germline values: CDR1 SNHLY, CDR2 FYNNEI.

The chain uses TRBV6-2 or TRBV6-3 and TRBJ2-1; 9 positions match TRBD2. The CDR3 is made up of 14 amino acids. Trimming cost V 4 bases and J 6 bases; bases outside gene matches: 4. The germline V gene encodes CDR1 MNHEY and CDR2 SVGEGT. The CDR3 DNA sequence: TGTGCCAGCAGTTCCCTGACTAGCGGCAATGAGCAGTTCTTC. This translates into CASSSLTSGNEQFF.

The chain is built from TRBV20-1 and TRBJ2-5; D is unclear. The CDR3 is made up of 11 amino acids. Germline assignment: CDR1 DFQATT and CDR2 SNEGSKA (reference sequence). Trimming removed 3 bases at V and 2 bases at J, with 4 bases between. CDR3 in DNA: TGCAGTGCTAGCCAGCAAGAGACCCAGTACTTC. Its protein product is CSASQQETQYF.

The rearrangement uses TRBV11-2 and TRBJ2-1; 7 nucleotides align to TRBD2. The germline CDR1 and CDR2 sequences are SGHAT and FQNNGV. This CDR3 is built from 15 residues. Germline trimming cut 1 base from V and 5 bases from J; bases unmatched to any gene: 5. For the CDR3, the DNA is TGTGCCAGCAGCTTAGGGCTAGCGGCAAACAATGAGCAGTTCTTC. Amino acid sequence: CASSLGLAANNEQFF.

The chain has TRBV7-9 and TRBJ1-4, with D hard to call. This CDR3 spans 17 amino acids. V dropped 3 bases and J dropped 0 bases, with 14 bases sitting between them. From germline, CDR1 is SEHNR and CDR2 FQNEAQ (reference sequence). The CDR3 DNA sequence: TGTGCCAGCAGCTTTGGTGGAGGCTCCTCAACTAATGAAAAACTGTTTTTT. Protein sequence: CASSFGGGSSTNEKLFF.

This chain connects TRBV5-1 to TRBJ1-2; 9 bases align to TRBD1. Germline CDR1 is SGHRS and CDR2 is YFSETQ. V was clipped by 3 bases and J by 2 bases; unmatched bases: 2. This CDR3 is built from 14 residues. CDR3 in amino acids: CASSSGQGNYGYTF. CDR3 DNA sequence: TGCGCCAGCAGCTCGGGACAGGGAAACTATGGCTACACCTTC. The full variable domain, its missing parts supplied by reference TRBV5-1 and TRBJ1-2, is KAGVTQTPRYLIKTRGQQVTLSCSPISGHRSVSWYQQTPGQGLQFLFEYFSETQRNKGNFPGRFSGRQFSNSRSEMNVSTLELGDSALYLCASSSGQGNYGYTFGSGTRLTVV.